The 11 T cell receptor beta chains reported below all come from one sample, sequenced in a study of T cell repertoires in cytomegalovirus infection. TCRdb re-called the reads through MiXCR, storing one row per CDR3 protein. The data show about 100,000 distinct CDR3 sequences, approximately 32% seen once. Antigens of these TCRs are unknown. This specimen consisted of CD8+ T cells from cultured PBMCs, obtained from culture after CMV antigen stimulation. These receptors all come from a human donor in good health (CMV status not recorded). Some clones in this sample may be carry-over from other donors' samples.

The gene calls are TRBV28 and TRBJ1-1; D is perhaps TRBD1 (6 bases). Germline assignment: CDR1 MDHEN and CDR2 SYDVKM. Trimming shortened V by 10 bases and J by 5 bases, and 23 bases separated the two germline ends. The CDR3 loop spans 15 amino acids. CDR3 loop: CATLDRTGELTEAFF. CDR3 DNA sequence: TGTGCCACCCTAGACAGGACGGGAGAATTAACTGAAGCTTTCTTT.

Many counts were recorded for this clonotype. J is TRBJ1-4 and V is TRBV10-3; D not resolved. The V and J ends lost 3 bases and 4 bases respectively, with 9 bases between them. This CDR3 comprises 14 residues. CDR1 and CDR2 from the germline V gene are ENHRY and SYGVKD. The chain's CDR3 is CAISESGNNEKLFF. The CDR3 nucleotides read TGTGCCATCAGTGAATCGGGTAATAATGAAAAACTGTTTTTT.

The chain joins TRBV6-1 to TRBJ1-5; maybe TRBD1 (5 bases). This CDR3 spans 14 amino acids. Germline V gene data show CDR1 as MNHNS and CDR2 as SASEGT. Trimming took off 5 bases at V and 1 base at J, with 9 bases between the two ends. The chain's CDR3 is CASSMGGSNQPQHF. The CDR3 region has the DNA TGTGCCAGCAGTATGGGGGGAAGCAATCAGCCCCAGCATTTT.

V gene TRBV10-3 combines with J gene TRBJ2-2, with D possibly matching TRBD2 (5 bases). Germline V gene data show CDR1 as ENHRY and CDR2 as SYGVKD. Trimming took 8 bases from V and 2 from J, leaving 12 bases between them. CDR3 size: 14 residues. Here the CDR3 reads CAISEVGNTGELFF. DNA for the CDR3: TGTGCCATCTCGGAGGTTGGAAACACCGGGGAGCTGTTTTTT.

Comment on this clonotype: This sequence may be a read error, since a much larger clone differs from it by one base. The chain couples TRBV11-3 to TRBJ2-1; D unresolved. This CDR3 has 13 amino acids. CDR1 SGHNT and CDR2 YENEEA come from the germline V gene. CDR3 amino acids: CVSSLVEMDEQFF. DNA for the CDR3: TGTGTCAGCAGCTTAGTAGAAATGGATGAGCAGTTCTTC.

This chain uses TRBV20-1 with TRBJ2-6; 7 nucleotides match TRBD1. CDR1 and CDR2 from the germline V gene are DFQATT and SNEGSKA (reference sequence). Trimming took 2 bases from V and 0 from J; bases not matched to a gene: 10. The CDR3 is 18 amino acids. The CDR3 region is CSARIDRVVDSGANVLTF. In DNA form, the CDR3 reads TGCAGTGCTAGAATAGACAGGGTCGTAGACTCTGGGGCCAACGTCCTGACTTTC.

This clonotype has just a few counts. In nucleotides, the CDR3 is TGTGCCAGCAGCTTGAGGGTCGGGATGGGCAATCAGCCCCAGCATTTT. Translation: CASSLRVGMGNQPQHF. The chain couples TRBV5-6 to TRBJ1-5; no clear D. CDR3 length equals 16 residues. Trimming pared 1 base from V and 2 bases from J, leaving 13 bases between. Looked up from germline, CDR1 is SGHDT and CDR2 is YYEEEE.

J is TRBJ2-7 and V is TRBV2; D might be TRBD1 (5 bases). Trimming left V 0 bases short and J 5 bases short, with 14 bases between. Germline CDR1 is SNHLY and CDR2 is FYNNEI. The CDR3 contains 15 residues. CDR3 loop: CASSEASGLSDEQYF. For the CDR3, the DNA is TGTGCCAGCAGTGAAGCGTCAGGGTTAAGTGACGAGCAGTACTTC. Full variable domain (outside the CDR3, taken from reference TRBV2 and TRBJ2-7): EPEVTQTPSHQVTQMGQEVILRCVPISNHLYFYWYRQILGQKVEFLVSFYNNEISEKSEIFDDQFSVERPDGSNFTLKIRSTKLEDSAMYFCASSEASGLSDEQYFGPGTRLTVT.

The genes are TRBV5-6 and TRBJ1-6; TRBD1 aligns across 8 bases. The CDR3 is made up of 14 amino acids. Germline trimming cut 3 bases from V and 9 bases from J; bases unmatched to any gene: 5. The germline V gene has CDR1 SGHDT and CDR2 YYEEEE. CDR3 in amino acids: CASSWGQASSPLHF. The CDR3 DNA follows: TGTGCCAGCAGCTGGGGACAGGCCTCTTCACCCCTCCACTTT. Together with reference TRBV5-6 and TRBJ1-6, the CDR3 gives the full variable domain: DAGVTQSPTHLIKTRGQQVTLRCSPKSGHDTVSWYQQALGQGPQFIFQYYEEEERQRGNFPDRFSGHQFPNYSSELNVNALLLGDSALYLCASSWGQASSPLHFGNGTRLTVT.

This clonotype was observed at least ten times. V and J are TRBV15 and TRBJ2-1; no clear D gene. Looked up from germline, CDR1 is LNHNV and CDR2 is YYDKDF (reference sequence). This CDR3 region has 17 residues. V was clipped by 1 base and J by 0 bases, with 13 bases between them. The CDR3 DNA is TGTGCCACCAGCAGAGCCCGAACGATAAGCTCCTACAATGAGCAGTTCTTC. Translating gives CATSRARTISSYNEQFF.

This clonotype was observed a few times. The rearrangement links TRBV24-1 to TRBJ1-5; D is perhaps TRBD1 (5 bases). Germline values: CDR1 KGHDR, CDR2 SFDVKD. V shed 3 bases and J shed 1 base, with 18 bases lying between them. The CDR3 has 18 amino acids. CDR3 loop: CATSDGLGQGESNQPQHF. CDR3 in DNA: TGTGCCACCAGTGATGGGTTGGGGCAGGGAGAAAGCAATCAGCCCCAGCATTTT.